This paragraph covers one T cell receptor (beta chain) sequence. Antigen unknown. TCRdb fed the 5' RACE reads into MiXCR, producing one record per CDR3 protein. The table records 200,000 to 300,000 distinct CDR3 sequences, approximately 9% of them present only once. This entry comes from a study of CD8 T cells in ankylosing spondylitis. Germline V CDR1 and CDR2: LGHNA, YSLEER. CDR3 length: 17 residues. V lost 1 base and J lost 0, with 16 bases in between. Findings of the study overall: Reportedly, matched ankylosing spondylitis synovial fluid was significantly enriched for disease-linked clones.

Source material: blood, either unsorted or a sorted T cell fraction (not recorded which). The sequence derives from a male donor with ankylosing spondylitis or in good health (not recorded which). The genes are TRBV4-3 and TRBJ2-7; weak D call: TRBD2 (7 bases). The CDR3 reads CASSQGGGGPSSYEQYF. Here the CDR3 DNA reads TGCGCCAGCAGCCAAGGAGGCGGGGGCCCTAGCTCCTACGAGCAGTACTTC.